The T cell receptor beta chain described here comes from a study of blood T cell repertoires in COVID-19. Study-level information: Nucleic acid was either cDNA or gDNA, and it came from T cells, B-cell-depleted T cells, or PBMCs.

V was pared by 1 base and J by 4 bases, with 2 bases of the junction left unmatched. This CDR3 has 13 amino acids. The germline V gene has CDR1 GTSNPN and CDR2 SVGIG (reference sequence). Profiled with immunoSEQ multiplex PCR; TCRdb holds only in-frame clones, not every one. The repertoire consists of 130,000 to 150,000 clones, with approximately 80% occurring once and the leading ten covering roughly 10%. The chain combines TRBV30 with TRBJ1-1; 8 bases match TRBD1. The sample taken for sequencing was peripheral blood. The sequence was collected from a man in his 60s with active or convalescent COVID-19. Here the CDR3 reads CAWSGQGSTEAFF. In DNA, the CDR3 is TGTGCCTGGAGTGGACAGGGGAGCACTGAAGCTTTCTTT.